The TCR beta chain under discussion was sequenced for a study of cytomegalovirus exposure and HLA in healthy donors. Findings and limits, study-wide: Later genetic work tied a missense DCLRE1C variant to beta-chain V and J trimming. A later analysis reportedly identified an Asian-associated ancestry cluster as carrying fewer N-insertions than the roughly 670-donor mean. For most subjects, TCR beta sequences were reported to predict HLA-A and HLA-B alleles with accuracy.

Trimming cost V 2 bases and J 7 bases, with 15 bases left between them. Germline V gives CDR1 MGHDK, CDR2 SYGVNS. This CDR3 has 15 residues. This clone was seen once. No antigen is known for it. Given a far larger clone just one base away, this is likely a sequencing read error. Other DNA sequences from this sample encode an identical CDR3 as well. The PCR contained 60 Vbeta and 13 Jbeta primers. Libraries were prepared by immunoSEQ multiplex PCR; TCRdb keeps only in-frame clonotypes and omits some of them. The sample records approximately 89,000 clones, 85% being singletons. Sequenced sample: PBMCs. This sequence joins TRBV25-1 and TRBJ2-4, with D possibly matching TRBD2 (5 bases). This clonotype originated in a middle-aged man in good health and CMV-seropositive. DNA for the CDR3: TGTGCCAGCAGTGAAGGCTGGGGAGCCAGGAACATTCAGTACTTC. It yields the protein CASSEGWGARNIQYF.